Each of the 11 T cell receptor beta chains below was sequenced from the same sample in a study of CD8+ T cells in alopecia areata. Sequencing templates came from extracted RNA that was reverse transcribed into cDNA. Repertoires were generated with immunoSEQ multiplex PCR, while TCRdb's copy carries only in-frame clones and drops some. In the table there are 150,000 to 200,000 clones, around 57% of which are singletons. The source material was CD4+ T cells sorted from blood. Receptors were obtained from a human donor in good health.

The chain links TRBV29-1 to TRBJ2-3; perhaps TRBD1 as D (6 bases). Between the trimmed V and J ends, which lost 1 base and 2 bases, there was a span of 10 bases. The CDR3 covers 14 residues. Germline CDR1 and CDR2: SQVTM and ANQGSEA. CDR3 sequence: CSVEGLGATDTQYF. The CDR3 DNA follows: TGCAGCGTTGAAGGTTTGGGGGCCACAGATACGCAGTATTTT.

The rearrangement links TRBV5-1 to TRBJ2-2; 8 bases match TRBD1. V lost 5 bases and J lost 0; bases outside the gene matches: 0. The CDR3 sequence is 14 residues long. Per the germline V gene, CDR1 is SGHRS and CDR2 is YFSETQ. The CDR3 here is CASRGQANTGELFF. The DNA of the CDR3 is TGCGCCAGCAGGGGACAGGCGAACACCGGGGAGCTGTTTTTT.

V and J are TRBV30 and TRBJ2-3; 10 bases line up with TRBD2. CDR3 length: 15 amino acids. V trimming: 2 bases; J trimming: 3 bases; junction bases outside the gene matches: 5. Germline V gene sequence: CDR1 GTSNPN, CDR2 SVGIG (reference sequence). DNA of the CDR3: TGTGCCTGGAGTCGAGGTAGCGGGAGGACAGATACGCAGTATTTT. It yields the protein CAWSRGSGRTDTQYF.

In this sample, this clone turned up a few times. The chain links TRBV18 to TRBJ1-1; 10 bases match TRBD1. The CDR3 is made up of 14 amino acids. Germline V CDR1 and CDR2: KGHSH, LQKENI. J was trimmed by 4 bases and V by 3 bases; bases with no gene match: 2. The CDR3 bases are TGTGCCAGCTCACCGGGACAGGGGTCCACTGAAGCTTTCTTT. Translation: CASSPGQGSTEAFF.

This sequence joins TRBV6-5 and TRBJ2-1; D gene unclear. The germline V and J ends were trimmed by 6 bases and 6 bases, with 12 bases remaining between them. Germline loops: CDR1 MNHEY, CDR2 SVGAGI. The CDR3 consists of 13 residues. This chain's CDR3 is CASRLLGLNEQFF. CDR3 bases: TGTGCCAGCAGGCTCTTGGGCCTCAATGAGCAGTTCTTC.

The chain uses TRBV18 and TRBJ1-5, with TRBD1 identical over 8 bases. This CDR3 has 14 amino acids. J gave up 3 bases and V 8 bases, and 6 bases lay outside the gene matches. Germline V gene sequence: CDR1 KGHSH, CDR2 LQKENI. CDR3 DNA sequence: TGTGCCAGCCGCGGACAGGGAAACAATCAGCCCCAGCATTTT. Its translation: CASRGQGNNQPQHF.

V usage is TRBV5-1 and J usage is TRBJ2-4, with a tentative D call TRBD2 (5 bases). This CDR3 has 16 residues. Per germline, CDR1 SGHRS and CDR2 YFSETQ. V gave up 4 bases and J gave up 0 bases, with 14 bases separating them. The CDR3 sequence: CASSLGRDLAKNIQYF. CDR3 DNA sequence: TGCGCCAGCAGCCTTGGACGGGATCTAGCCAAAAACATTCAGTACTTC.

The chain joins TRBV7-2 to TRBJ2-5; 9 bases are a match to TRBD1. This CDR3 contains 16 residues. The trim removed 5 bases at V and 1 base at J, leaving 8 bases unmatched. Per germline, CDR1 SGHTA and CDR2 FQGNSA. This CDR3 is CASSTRWDRVQETQYF. CDR3 sequence (DNA): TGTGCCAGCAGCACTAGATGGGACAGGGTCCAAGAGACCCAGTACTTC.

This clone showed up just a few times. The V call is TRBV10-3, the J call TRBJ1-1; D unresolved. The CDR3 spans 15 residues. V lost 2 bases, J lost 4 bases, and 14 bases lay in between. The germline V gene has CDR1 ENHRY and CDR2 SYGVKD. CDR3 nucleotide sequence: TGTGCCATCAGTGAGACAGTAGTTCCGGGCACTGAAGCTTTCTTT. Translated, it gives CAISETVVPGTEAFF.

V is TRBV5-1 and J is TRBJ1-1, with 7 bases matching TRBD1. The V segment lost 4 bases and the J segment 7 bases; nucleotides outside the gene matches: 4. Germline loops: CDR1 SGHRS, CDR2 YFSETQ. The CDR3 consists of 12 residues. CDR3 protein: CASSNDRVEAFF. DNA of the CDR3: TGCGCCAGCAGCAACGACAGGGTTGAAGCTTTCTTT.

In its sample, this clone was seen once. This rearrangement joins TRBV29-1 to TRBJ2-3, with D hard to call. The length of the CDR3 is 11 residues. Germline CDR1 is SQVTM and CDR2 is ANQGSEA. The V gene lost 3 bases and the J gene lost 5 bases, with 6 bases spanning the gap. DNA of the CDR3: TGCAGCGTTGAGTGGGTAGATACGCAGTATTTT. It encodes CSVEWVDTQYF.